The clone carrying this T cell receptor (beta chain) came up many times. The antigen is undetermined. The record originates from a study of metastatic and nonmetastatic thyroid tumors. Overall study: Blood and tumor or nodule tissue repertoires from malignant and benign thyroid patients were compared.

General study points: In blood and tumor, TCR beta diversity was reportedly significantly higher in malignant thyroid tumors than in benign nodules.

V was clipped by 5 bases and J by 14 bases; unmatched bases: 8. In germline, CDR1 is MNHEY, CDR2 SVGEGT. This CDR3 spans 12 amino acids. Every patient was untreated before thyroid surgery. Original analysis: Variation in CDR3 across clinicopathological groups served as the basis for constructing a distant-metastasis classifier in papillary thyroid cancer. TCRdb re-called the PCR reads through MiXCR. TCRdb, not the original authors, processed these V and J calls. Of 42,000 or so clones in the sample, approximately 17% were seen once. Sequences were obtained from tumor tissue. This receptor was obtained from a female donor with papillary thyroid cancer or a benign thyroid nodule (not recorded which). Some clones in this sample may be carry-over from other donors' samples. J is TRBJ2-1 and V is TRBV6-2 or TRBV6-3; 8 nucleotides align to TRBD2. CDR3 sequence reads: CASSPRREVEFF. In DNA, the CDR3 is TGTGCCAGCAGTCCTCGGCGGGAGGTGGAGTTCTTC.